The clone carrying this TCR beta chain was recorded a few times. Trimming removed 7 bases from V and 4 bases from J, with 11 bases in between. This CDR3 comprises 13 residues. Per the germline V gene, CDR1 is MDHEN and CDR2 is SYDVKM. The sample belongs to a study of T cells in Graves' hyperthyroidism and ophthalmopathy. Authors of the study amplified TCR beta CDR3 regions from RNA transcripts. RT-PCR in the first round (using the HTBI primer set) targeted the TCR CDR3. MiXCR, applied by TCRdb to the multiplex PCR reads, yields one record per CDR3 protein. The data contain 200,000 to 250,000 distinct CDR3 sequences, 15% to 20% of them singletons.

The source of this sequence is a man between 40 and 49 years old with Graves' hyperthyroidism. This sequence joins TRBV28 and TRBJ1-5; D is possibly TRBD1 (6 bases). Sequenced: blood. The chain's CDR3 is CASTDTGNQPQHF. The CDR3 DNA is TGTGCCAGCACCGATACAGGGAATCAGCCCCAGCATTTT.